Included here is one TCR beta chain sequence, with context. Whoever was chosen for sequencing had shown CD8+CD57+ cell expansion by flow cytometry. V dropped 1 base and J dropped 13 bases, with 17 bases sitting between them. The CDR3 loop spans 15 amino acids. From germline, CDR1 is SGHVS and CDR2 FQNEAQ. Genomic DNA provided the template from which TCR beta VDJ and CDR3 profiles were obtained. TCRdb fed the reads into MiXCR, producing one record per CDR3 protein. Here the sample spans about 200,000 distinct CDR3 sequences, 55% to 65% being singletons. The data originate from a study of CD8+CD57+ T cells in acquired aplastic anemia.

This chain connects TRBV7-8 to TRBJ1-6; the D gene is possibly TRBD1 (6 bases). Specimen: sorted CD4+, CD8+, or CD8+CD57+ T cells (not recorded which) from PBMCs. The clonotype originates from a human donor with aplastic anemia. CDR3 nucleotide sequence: TGTGCCAGCAGCTTAGGAATAGGGGGAGGTCAGCCCCTCCACTTT. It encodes CASSLGIGGGQPLHF.